This T cell receptor (beta chain) was documented in a study of T cell repertoires in cytomegalovirus infection. One entry per CDR3 protein, called by TCRdb with MiXCR from the reads. The sample gives around 710,000 distinct CDR3 sequences, roughly 29% of which show up once; about an eighth is in the top ten. Concerning this clonotype: Its antigen is unidentified.

The origin of this receptor is a human donor in good health (CMV status not recorded). Some clones in this sample may be carry-over from other donors' samples. The sample here was cultured CD8+ T cells from PBMCs, taken from culture after CMV antigen stimulation.

The CDR3 sequence is CASSSRRLGQETQYF. The CDR3 DNA follows: TGTGCCAGCAGCTCGCGGCGGCTAGGCCAAGAGACCCAGTACTTC. This rearrangement joins TRBV7-6 to TRBJ2-5, with no clear D. CDR3 length: 15 amino acids. CDR1 and CDR2 from the germline V gene are SGHVS and FNYEAQ. Trimming took 4 bases from V and 1 from J, leaving 13 bases between them.